The entry that follows covers one T cell receptor (beta chain) sequence. Its antigen is not identified. This sample is part of a study of graft-versus-host responses after intestinal transplantation. About the research overall: Grafts were multivisceral, liver-intestinal, or isolated intestinal. All recipients were given anti-thymocyte globulin induction, and tacrolimus and steroids were then administered for three to four years. Whole-study findings and limits: GvH clones turned up in recipient marrow; some had shown up first in ileum or blood.

The assay was immunoSEQ multiplex PCR, and TCRdb's table has in-frame clones only and misses some. This table holds 90,000 to 100,000 clones, 91% found once. Germline assignment: CDR1 SEHNR and CDR2 FQNEAQ (reference sequence). CDR3 length: 15 residues. The ends lost 5 bases at V and 8 bases at J; junction bases unmatched: 9. The clonotype was recovered from a human donor who received an intestinal transplant. Sequencing used unstimulated CD8+ T cells sorted from spleen or lymph node cells, obtained before intestinal transplant. The chain recombines TRBV7-9 with TRBJ2-1, with TRBD1 identical over 10 bases. The CDR3 DNA follows: TGTGCCAGCAGCGGACCCGGGACAGGGGCAGATGAGCAGTTCTTC. It specifies CASSGPGTGADEQFF.